The clone carrying this T cell receptor beta chain was seen only once. What it binds is unknown. V was clipped by 6 bases and J by 4 bases; unmatched bases: 13. There are 16 residues in the CDR3. Germline assignment: CDR1 MNHNY and CDR2 SVGAGI (reference sequence). Sequencing was performed with immunoSEQ multiplex PCR; in TCRdb, only in-frame clones are kept and a portion is missing. The table shows fewer than 90,000 clones, with 84% occurring only once. The data belong to a study of cytomegalovirus exposure and HLA in healthy donors. Study-wide results and limits: Many donors shared some public TCRs, even though most TCR sequences were rare.

This rearrangement joins TRBV6-6 to TRBJ1-2; 8 bases match TRBD1. Source material: PBMCs. This receptor was obtained from a young woman in good health and CMV-seropositive. The CDR3 reads CASSHLTGGQTYGYTF. CDR3 coding DNA: TGTGCCAGCAGCCACCTTACAGGGGGTCAGACCTATGGCTACACCTTC.